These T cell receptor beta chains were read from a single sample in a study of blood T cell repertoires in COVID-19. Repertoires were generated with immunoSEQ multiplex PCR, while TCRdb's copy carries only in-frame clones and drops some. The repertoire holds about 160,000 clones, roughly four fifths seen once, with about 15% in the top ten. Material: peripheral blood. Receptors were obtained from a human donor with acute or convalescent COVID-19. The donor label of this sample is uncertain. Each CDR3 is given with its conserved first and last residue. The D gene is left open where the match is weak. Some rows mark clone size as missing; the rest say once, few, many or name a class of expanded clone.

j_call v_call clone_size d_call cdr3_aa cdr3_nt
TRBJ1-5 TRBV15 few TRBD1 CATSTIQGPNQPQHF TGTGCCACCAGCACAATACAGGGGCCCAATCAGCCCCAGCATTTT
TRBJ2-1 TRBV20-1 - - CSASSKPYNEQFF TGCAGTGCAAGTTCAAAGCCCTACAATGAGCAGTTCTTC
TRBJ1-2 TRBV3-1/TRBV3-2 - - CASSQGRQVNYGYTF TGTGCCAGCAGCCAAGGCCGACAGGTTAACTATGGCTACACCTTC
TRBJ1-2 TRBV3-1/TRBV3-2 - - CASSEGRGGFYGYTF TGTGCCAGCAGCGAAGGCCGGGGGGGGTTTTATGGCTATACCTTC
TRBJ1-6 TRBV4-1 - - CASSQDWRINSPLHF TGCGCCAGCAGCCAAGATTGGCGGATTAATTCACCCCTCCACTTT
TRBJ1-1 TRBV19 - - CASSIAGGGTEAFF TGTGCCAGTAGTATAGCCGGAGGTGGCACTGAAGCTTTCTTT
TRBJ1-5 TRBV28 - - CASSSPRQPQHF TGTGCCAGCAGTTCCCCGAGGCAGCCCCAGCATTTT
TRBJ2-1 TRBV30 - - CAWSTEGRGQFF TGTGCCTGGAGTACCGAGGGGCGGGGGCAGTTCTTC
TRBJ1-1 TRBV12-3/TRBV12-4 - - CASSFSQRTAFF TGTGCCAGCAGTTTTAGTCAAAGAACAGCTTTCTTT
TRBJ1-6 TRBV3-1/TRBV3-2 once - CASSLSSPPSPLHF TGTGCCAGCAGCCTATCATCTCCCCCTAGCCCCCTCCACTTT
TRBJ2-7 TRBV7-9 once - CASSPGTYEQYF TGTGCCAGCAGCCCCGGGACCTACGAGCAGTACTTC
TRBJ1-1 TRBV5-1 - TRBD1 CASSPRDRGTEAFF TGCGCCAGCAGCCCCCGGGACAGGGGAACTGAAGCTTTCTTT
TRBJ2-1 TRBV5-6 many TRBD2 CASSFPTSGYHEQFF TGTGCCAGCAGCTTCCCGACTAGCGGGTACCATGAGCAGTTCTTC